This T cell receptor (beta chain) was captured in a study of cytomegalovirus exposure and HLA in healthy donors. Study-level points and caveats: By a later analysis, the bulk of CMV-associated TCR beta chains appeared HLA-restricted. The study recorded over 150 TCR beta chains that were cytomegalovirus-associated.

Germline values: CDR1 LNHDA, CDR2 SQIVND (reference sequence). Trimming at V came to 0 bases and at J to 13 bases, leaving 9 bases not matched to a gene. The CDR3 is 14 residues long. Note on this clone: Its matching antigen is unknown.

Researchers ran the PCR with 60 Vbeta and 13 Jbeta primers. Sequencing was performed with immunoSEQ multiplex PCR; in TCRdb, only in-frame clones are kept and a portion is missing. Among 35,000 to 40,000 clones, about 67% were seen once, and the ten largest hold approximately 6%. Participants comprised healthy donors of bone marrow. Sequencing used PBMCs. The genes are TRBV19 and TRBJ2-1; 7 bases align to TRBD1. This receptor was identified in a man under 40 in good health and CMV-seronegative. CDR3 amino acids: CASSIDSFEGGQFF. Here the CDR3 DNA reads TGTGCCAGTAGTATAGATTCGTTTGAAGGGGGCCAGTTCTTC.